The clone carrying this T cell receptor beta chain was picked up one time. Some clones are missing from TCRdb's copy, which holds only in-frame ones; the method was immunoSEQ multiplex PCR. The sample consists of 15,000 or so clones, approximately 91% of them appearing once. The CDR3 runs 12 residues. CDR1 is LNHDA, CDR2 SQIVND, per germline (reference sequence). V was clipped by 8 bases and J by 5 bases; unmatched bases: 3. This sample is part of a study of blood T cell repertoires in COVID-19. Study in general: The study drew acute and convalescent COVID-19 samples from the United States, Italy and Spain. Sample material is recorded as cDNA or gDNA derived from T cells, B-cell-depleted T cells, or PBMCs.

What was sequenced was peripheral blood. The sequence was obtained from a woman of 80 years or more with COVID-19, enrolled during active disease. The chain couples TRBV19 to TRBJ1-2; the match to TRBD1 covers 9 bases. CDR3 DNA: TGTGCCAGTCAAGACAGGGGGTATGGCTACACCTTC. Translating gives CASQDRGYGYTF.